These T cell receptor beta chains were read from a single sample in a study of T cell repertoires in cytomegalovirus infection. Their antigens remain unidentified. TCRdb reanalysed the reads using MiXCR and keeps one entry per CDR3 protein. Of about 920,000 distinct CDR3 sequences in the sample, roughly 30% are singletons; the top ten hold 13%. This material consisted of cultured CD8+ T cells from PBMCs, taken from culture after CMV antigen stimulation. The receptors were sampled from a human donor in good health (CMV status not recorded). Some clones in this sample may be carry-over from other donors' samples. The CDR3 runs from the conserved cysteine through the conserved F or W. D genes are given only for firm matches.

V,D,CDR3
TRBV29-1,.,CSVEGVGQPNEQFF
TRBV2,.,CASSGDTSRGYTF
TRBV7-2,TRBD2,CASSWTSPTDTQYF
TRBV7-6,.,CASSLVGSANTGELFF
TRBV2,TRBD1,CASSEVDRPPASREQYF
TRBV20-1,.,CSAIRRRGSYEQYF
TRBV5-4,TRBD2,CASSMTSGGPSYNEQFF
TRBV7-2,TRBD1,CASSLVPGGSTGELFF
TRBV20-1,TRBD2,CSATSGGLNTGELFF
TRBV12-3/TRBV12-4,TRBD1,CATLPLGQASYNEQFF
TRBV27,.,CASGGWADYLDGYTF
TRBV11-2,.,CASSLPRGREQYF
TRBV12-3/TRBV12-4,.,CASTSPTDTQYF
TRBV20-1,.,CSARALGRGHYQPQHF
TRBV20-1,TRBD2,CSARDLGTRKYTGELFF
TRBV10-1,TRBD1,CASSEPTRGPYYNEQFF
TRBV4-1,.,CASSQAFPGSYNEQFF
TRBV6-1,TRBD1,CASSPGTGNSYEQYF
TRBV7-9,TRBD2,CASSTLAGGQFGETQYF
TRBV6-1,TRBD2,CASAGDNEQFF
TRBV10-3,TRBD2,CAIGTGGESDTQYF
TRBV27,TRBD1,CASSYDRAGYGYTF
TRBV6-6,.,CASSRLGGGMDNEQFF
TRBV7-4,.,CASSLAGGFNYGYTF
TRBV7-2,.,CASSLAGGPRPYNEQFF
TRBV5-4,.,CASSQPGRGANYGYTF
TRBV12-5,.,CASGLQENMNTEAFF
TRBV15,.,CATSRVAGLNTEAFF
TRBV29-1,.,CSVMTLNTEAFF
TRBV7-6,.,CASSGSGSANEKLFF
TRBV7-6,TRBD1,CVSSLAGGNNQPQHF
TRBV15,TRBD2,CATSRAQRGARNEQFF
TRBV7-9,.,CASSSPHTGNTIYF
TRBV10-3,TRBD1,CAIRPDRDQNQETQYF
TRBV6-1,.,CASSRVADTQYF
TRBV7-6,TRBD2,CASSKGTSGDEQYF
TRBV7-9,.,CASSSIQASTGELFF
TRBV12-3/TRBV12-4,.,CASGDNLAPSSYNEQFF
TRBV7-6,TRBD2,CACSSGGLHNEQFF
TRBV6-5,.,CASSSLLGPGELFF
TRBV12-3/TRBV12-4,.,CASSRSLPTVSYNSPLHF
TRBV27,.,CASSPGWRGDTDTQYF
TRBV4-1,.,CASSQDLGQGNGYTF
TRBV14,TRBD1,CASSQGQGKNQPQHF
TRBV7-9,.,CASSLPLYSSGANVLTF
TRBV11-2,.,CASSFRGNNSPLHF
TRBV2,.,CASSDRGEGLYNSPLHF
TRBV19,.,CASSIWGSRNTGELFF
TRBV20-1,.,CSARDTDATNQRAEAFF
TRBV2,.,CASLTGLEYGYTF
TRBV4-1,.,CASSHLGTDTQYF
TRBV7-6,TRBD1,CASSSTGFEQFF
TRBV28,.,CASSFHPTNEKLFF
TRBV6-4,.,CASSYLGPHTGELFF
TRBV6-1,TRBD1,CASSETGTGNTEAFF
TRBV12-3/TRBV12-4,TRBD2,CASSNVAGGYNEQFF
TRBV7-6,TRBD1,CASSTPHRGVYEQYF